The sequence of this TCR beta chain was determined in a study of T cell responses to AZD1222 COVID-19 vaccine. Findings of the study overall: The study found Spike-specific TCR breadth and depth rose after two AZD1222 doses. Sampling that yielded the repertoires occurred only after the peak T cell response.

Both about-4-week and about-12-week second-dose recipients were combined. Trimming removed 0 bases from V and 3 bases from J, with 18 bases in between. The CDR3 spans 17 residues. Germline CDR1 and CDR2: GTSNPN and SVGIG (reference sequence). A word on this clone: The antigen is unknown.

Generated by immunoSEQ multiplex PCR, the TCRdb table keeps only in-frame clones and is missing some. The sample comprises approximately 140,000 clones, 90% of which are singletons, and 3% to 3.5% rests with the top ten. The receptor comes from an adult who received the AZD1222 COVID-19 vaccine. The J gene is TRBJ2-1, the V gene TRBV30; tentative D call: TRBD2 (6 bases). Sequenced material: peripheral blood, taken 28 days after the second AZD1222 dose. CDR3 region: CAWSVRGRDSYYNEQFF. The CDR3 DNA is TGTGCCTGGAGTGTAAGGGGTCGGGACTCCTACTACAATGAGCAGTTCTTC.